The clone carrying this TCR beta chain was counted a few times. Its antigen is undetermined. This entry is derived from a study of naive and memory T cell subsets. The CDR3 has 14 residues. With 1 base removed from V and 3 bases from J, the gap between germline ends came to 9 bases. Germline-derived CDR1 and CDR2 are KGHSH and LQKENI. Both TRBC1 and TRBC2 were covered by a beta constant-region primer of two equimolar oligonucleotides. Nested alpha and beta constant-region primers with the SP2 primer drove four PCR rounds on ligated cDNA. TCRdb used MiXCR to reprocess the UMI-ligation and nested PCR reads, holding one entry per CDR3 protein. This sample has over 80,000 distinct CDR3 sequences, with 11% found just once. Study observations and caveats: A few larger clonotypes appeared in naive repertoires, especially CD8, possibly memory cells re-expressing CD45RA.

This chain uses TRBV18 with TRBJ1-1, with D possibly being TRBD1 (6 bases). The TCR originated in a human donor in good health. The material sequenced was naive CD4+ T cells from blood. CDR3 sequence (DNA): TGTGCCAGCTCACCACAGGGGGGTTACACTGAAGCTTTCTTT. Residues: CASSPQGGYTEAFF.